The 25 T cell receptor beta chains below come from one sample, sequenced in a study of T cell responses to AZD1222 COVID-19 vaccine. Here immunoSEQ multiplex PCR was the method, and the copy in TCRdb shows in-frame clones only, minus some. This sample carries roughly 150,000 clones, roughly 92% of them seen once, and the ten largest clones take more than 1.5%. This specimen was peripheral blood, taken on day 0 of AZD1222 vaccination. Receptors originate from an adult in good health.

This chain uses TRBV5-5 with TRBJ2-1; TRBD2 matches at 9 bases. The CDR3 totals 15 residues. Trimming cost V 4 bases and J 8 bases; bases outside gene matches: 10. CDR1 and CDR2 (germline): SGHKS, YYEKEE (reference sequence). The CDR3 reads CASSIISGSMDEQFF. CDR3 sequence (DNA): TGTGCCAGCAGCATCATTAGCGGGAGTATGGATGAGCAGTTCTTC. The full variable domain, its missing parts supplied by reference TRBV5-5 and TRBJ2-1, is DAGVTQSPTHLIKTRGQQVTLRCSPISGHKSVSWYQQVLGQGPQFIFQYYEKEERGRGNFPDRFSARQFPNYSSELNVNALLLGDSALYLCASSIISGSMDEQFFGPGTRLTVL.

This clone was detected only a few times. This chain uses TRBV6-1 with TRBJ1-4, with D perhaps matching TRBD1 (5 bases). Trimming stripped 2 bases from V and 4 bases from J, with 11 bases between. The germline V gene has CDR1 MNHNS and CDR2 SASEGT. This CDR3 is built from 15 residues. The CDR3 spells CASSEISGGNEKLFF. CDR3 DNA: TGTGCCAGCAGTGAAATTTCGGGGGGTAATGAAAAACTGTTTTTT.

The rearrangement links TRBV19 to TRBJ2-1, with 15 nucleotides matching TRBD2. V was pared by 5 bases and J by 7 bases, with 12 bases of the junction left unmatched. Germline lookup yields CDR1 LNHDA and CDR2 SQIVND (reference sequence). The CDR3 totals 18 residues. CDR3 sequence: CASSYHKKGTSGRNEQFF. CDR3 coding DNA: TGTGCCAGTAGTTACCATAAGAAGGGGACTAGCGGGAGGAATGAGCAGTTCTTC.

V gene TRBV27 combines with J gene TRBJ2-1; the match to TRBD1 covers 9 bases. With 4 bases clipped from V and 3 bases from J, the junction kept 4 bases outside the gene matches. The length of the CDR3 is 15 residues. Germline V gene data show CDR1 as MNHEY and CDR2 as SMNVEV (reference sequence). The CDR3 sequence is CASSSGTGSYNEQFF. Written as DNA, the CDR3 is TGTGCCAGCAGTTCGGGGACAGGGAGCTACAATGAGCAGTTCTTC.

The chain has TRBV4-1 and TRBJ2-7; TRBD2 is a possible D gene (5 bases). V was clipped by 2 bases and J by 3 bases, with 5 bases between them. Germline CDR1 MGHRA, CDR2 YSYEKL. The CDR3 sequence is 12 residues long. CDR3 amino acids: CASSQSGYEQYF. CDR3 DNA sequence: TGCGCCAGCAGCCAAAGCGGCTACGAGCAGTACTTC.

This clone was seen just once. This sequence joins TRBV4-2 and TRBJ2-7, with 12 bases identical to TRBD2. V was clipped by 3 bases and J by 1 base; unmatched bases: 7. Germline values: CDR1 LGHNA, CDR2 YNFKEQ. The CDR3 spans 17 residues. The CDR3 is CASSQHSTSGSSYEQYF. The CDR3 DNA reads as TGTGCCAGCAGCCAGCACTCGACTAGCGGGAGTTCCTACGAGCAGTACTTC.

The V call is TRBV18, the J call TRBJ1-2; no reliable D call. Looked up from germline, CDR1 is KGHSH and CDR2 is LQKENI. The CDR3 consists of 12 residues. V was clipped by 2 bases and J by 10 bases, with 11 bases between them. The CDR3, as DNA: TGTGCCAGCTCACCAGACCGGATGGACTACACCTTC. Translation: CASSPDRMDYTF. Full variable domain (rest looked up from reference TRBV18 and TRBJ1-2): NAGVMQNPRHLVRRRGQEARLRCSPMKGHSHVYWYRQLPEEGLKFMVYLQKENIIDESGMPKERFSAEFPKEGPSILRIQQVVRGDSAAYFCASSPDRMDYTFGSGTRLTVV.

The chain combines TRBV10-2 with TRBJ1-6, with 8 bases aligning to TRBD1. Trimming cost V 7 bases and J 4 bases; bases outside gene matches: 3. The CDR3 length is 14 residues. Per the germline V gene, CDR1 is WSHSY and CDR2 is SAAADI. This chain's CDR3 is CASTRQGYNSPLHF. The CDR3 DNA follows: TGCGCCAGCACGAGACAGGGGTATAATTCACCCCTCCACTTT.

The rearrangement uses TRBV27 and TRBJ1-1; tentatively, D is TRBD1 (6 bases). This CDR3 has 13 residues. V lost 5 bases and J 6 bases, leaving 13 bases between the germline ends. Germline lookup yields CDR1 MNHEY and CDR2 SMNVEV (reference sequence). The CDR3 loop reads CASSLEGVAEAFF. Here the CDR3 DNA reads TGTGCCAGCAGTCTGGAGGGGGTCGCTGAAGCTTTCTTT.

The CDR3 region has the DNA TGCGCCAGCAGCCAAGAGGTTGGCCCGAGGGAGACCCAGTACTTC. It translates to CASSQEVGPRETQYF. The rearrangement joins TRBV4-3 to TRBJ2-5; D call uncertain. V was cut by 0 bases and J by 5 bases, with 13 bases left in between. From germline, CDR1 is LGHNA and CDR2 YSLEER. This CDR3 is built from 15 residues.

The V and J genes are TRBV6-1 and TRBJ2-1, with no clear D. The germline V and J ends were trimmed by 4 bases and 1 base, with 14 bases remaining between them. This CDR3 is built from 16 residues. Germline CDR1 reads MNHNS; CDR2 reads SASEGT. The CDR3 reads CASSGPYGASYNEQFF. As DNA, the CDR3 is TGTGCCAGCAGTGGACCCTATGGCGCATCCTACAATGAGCAGTTCTTC.

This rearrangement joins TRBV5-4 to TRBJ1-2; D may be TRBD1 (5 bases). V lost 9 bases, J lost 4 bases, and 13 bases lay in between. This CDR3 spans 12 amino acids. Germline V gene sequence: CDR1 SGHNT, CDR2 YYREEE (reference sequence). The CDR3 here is CATLGGSYGYTF. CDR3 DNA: TGTGCCACCCTCGGGGGGTCCTATGGCTACACCTTC.

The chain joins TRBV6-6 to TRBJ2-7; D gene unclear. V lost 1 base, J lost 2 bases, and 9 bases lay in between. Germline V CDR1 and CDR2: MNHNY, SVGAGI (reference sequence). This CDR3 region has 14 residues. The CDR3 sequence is CASSYWADTYEQYF. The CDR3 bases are TGTGCCAGCAGTTACTGGGCAGATACCTACGAGCAGTACTTC.

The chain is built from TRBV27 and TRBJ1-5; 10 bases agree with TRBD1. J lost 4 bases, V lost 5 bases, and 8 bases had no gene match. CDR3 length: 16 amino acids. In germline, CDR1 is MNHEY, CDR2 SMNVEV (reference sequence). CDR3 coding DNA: TGTGCCAGCAGTCCGCGGGACAGGGGCTGGAATCAGCCCCAGCATTTT. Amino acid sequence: CASSPRDRGWNQPQHF.

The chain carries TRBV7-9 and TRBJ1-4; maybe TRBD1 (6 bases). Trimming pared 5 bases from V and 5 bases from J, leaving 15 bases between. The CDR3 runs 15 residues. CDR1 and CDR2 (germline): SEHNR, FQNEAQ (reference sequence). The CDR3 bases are TGTGCCAGCAGCCCTCTTGGGAGGGGGAATGAAAAACTGTTTTTT. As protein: CASSPLGRGNEKLFF.

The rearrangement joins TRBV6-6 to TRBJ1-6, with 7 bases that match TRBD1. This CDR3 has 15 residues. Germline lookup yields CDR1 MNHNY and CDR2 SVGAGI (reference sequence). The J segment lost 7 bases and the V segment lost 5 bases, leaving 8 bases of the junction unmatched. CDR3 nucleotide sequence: TGTGCCAGCAGTAGATCGGACAGGACGAATTCACCCCTCCACTTT. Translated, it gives CASSRSDRTNSPLHF.

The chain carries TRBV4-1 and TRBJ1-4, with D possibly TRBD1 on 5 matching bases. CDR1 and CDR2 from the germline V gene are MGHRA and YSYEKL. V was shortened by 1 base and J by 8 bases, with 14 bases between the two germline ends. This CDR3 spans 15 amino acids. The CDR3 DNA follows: TGCGCCAGCAGCCAAGGTCCAGGGCGTAGAGAAAAACTGTTTTTT. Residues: CASSQGPGRREKLFF.

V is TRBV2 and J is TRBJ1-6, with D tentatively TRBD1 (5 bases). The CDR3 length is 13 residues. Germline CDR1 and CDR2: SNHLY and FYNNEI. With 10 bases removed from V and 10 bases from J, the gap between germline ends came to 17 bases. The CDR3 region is CATSGPTRSPLHF. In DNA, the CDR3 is TGTGCCACCTCGGGGCCTACCCGGTCACCCCTCCACTTT.

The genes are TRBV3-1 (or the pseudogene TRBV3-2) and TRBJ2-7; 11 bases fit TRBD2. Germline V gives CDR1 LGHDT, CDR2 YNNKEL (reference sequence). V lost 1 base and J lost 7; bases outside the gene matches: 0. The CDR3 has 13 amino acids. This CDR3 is CASSQGLAGEQYF. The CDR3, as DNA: TGTGCCAGCAGCCAAGGACTAGCGGGGGAGCAGTACTTC.

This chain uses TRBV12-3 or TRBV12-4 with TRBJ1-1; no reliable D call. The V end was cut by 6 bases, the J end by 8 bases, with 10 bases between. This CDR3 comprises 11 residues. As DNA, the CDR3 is TGTGCCAGCAGCGTACGCTTGGAAGCTTTCTTT. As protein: CASSVRLEAFF.

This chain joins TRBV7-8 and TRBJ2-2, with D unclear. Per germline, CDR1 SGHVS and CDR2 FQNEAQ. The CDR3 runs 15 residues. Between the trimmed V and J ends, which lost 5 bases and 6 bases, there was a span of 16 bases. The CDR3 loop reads CASSRDPGWAGELFF. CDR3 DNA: TGTGCCAGCAGCCGAGACCCCGGGTGGGCCGGGGAGCTGTTTTTT.

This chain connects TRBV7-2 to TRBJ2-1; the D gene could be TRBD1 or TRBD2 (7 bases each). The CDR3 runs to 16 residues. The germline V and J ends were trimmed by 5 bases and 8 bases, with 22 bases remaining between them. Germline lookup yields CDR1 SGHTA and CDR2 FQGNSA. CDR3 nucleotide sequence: TGTGCCAGCAGCACTCAGGGGGAGGGACACTCCCATGAGCAGTTCTTC. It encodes CASSTQGEGHSHEQFF.

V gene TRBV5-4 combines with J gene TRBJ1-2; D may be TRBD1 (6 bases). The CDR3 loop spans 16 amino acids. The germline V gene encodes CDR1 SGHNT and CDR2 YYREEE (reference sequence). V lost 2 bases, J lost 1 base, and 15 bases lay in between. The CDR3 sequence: CASSFRGGRINYGYTF. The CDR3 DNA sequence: TGTGCCAGCAGCTTTCGGGGGGGCAGAATTAACTATGGCTACACCTTC.

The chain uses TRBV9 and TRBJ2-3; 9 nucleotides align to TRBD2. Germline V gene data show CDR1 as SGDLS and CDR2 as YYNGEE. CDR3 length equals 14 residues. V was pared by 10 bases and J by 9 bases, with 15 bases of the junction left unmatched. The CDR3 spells CASGSTSGSGTQYF. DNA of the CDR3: TGTGCCTCCGGTAGTACTAGCGGGTCCGGGACGCAGTATTTT.

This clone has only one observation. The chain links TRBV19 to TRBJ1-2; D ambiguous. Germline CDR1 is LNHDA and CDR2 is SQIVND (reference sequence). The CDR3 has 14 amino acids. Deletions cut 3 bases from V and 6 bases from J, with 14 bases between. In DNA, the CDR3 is TGTGCCAGTAGTATTGGACGAGGTGAGAATGGCTACACCTTC. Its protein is CASSIGRGENGYTF.